These T cell receptor beta chains were read from a single sample in a study of identical twins. Via MiXCR, TCRdb re-called the 5' RACE reads, giving one row per CDR3 protein. This sample has roughly 1.6 million distinct CDR3 sequences, with more than 30% found just once. Sequenced material: cord blood. The receptors originated from a newborn girl in good health. Both conserved end residues are part of each CDR3. Fields, in order: J gene, V gene, clone size, CDR3 length, D gene, CDR3 DNA, CDR3 protein. A D gene is named only where the DNA matches it firmly. Only part of the rows carry a size: once, few, many, or a class if the clone is expanded.

j_call: TRBJ1-6; v_call: TRBV5-1; clone_size: once; cdr3_length: 13; d_call: -; cdr3_nt: TGCGCCAGCAGCTTGGCACTGAATTCACCCCTCCACTTT; cdr3_aa: CASSLALNSPLHF
j_call: TRBJ2-7; v_call: TRBV20-1; clone_size: few; cdr3_length: 15; d_call: TRBD1; cdr3_nt: TGCAGTGCTAGAGATCAGGGACAGCGATCCTACGAGCAGTACTTC; cdr3_aa: CSARDQGQRSYEQYF
j_call: TRBJ2-7; v_call: TRBV7-6; clone_size: -; cdr3_length: 16; d_call: TRBD2; cdr3_nt: TGTGCCAGCAGCTTAAGGACTAGCGGGGGGATCTACGAGCAGTACTTC; cdr3_aa: CASSLRTSGGIYEQYF
j_call: TRBJ1-1; v_call: TRBV5-1; clone_size: -; cdr3_length: 14; d_call: -; cdr3_nt: TGCGCCAGCAGCTTGATGCAGGGGAACACTGAAGCTTTCTTT; cdr3_aa: CASSLMQGNTEAFF
j_call: TRBJ2-7; v_call: TRBV13; clone_size: -; cdr3_length: 14; d_call: TRBD2; cdr3_nt: TGTGCCAGCAGCTTACGGCGGGGGACCTACGAGCAGTACTTC; cdr3_aa: CASSLRRGTYEQYF
j_call: TRBJ2-4; v_call: TRBV28; clone_size: many; cdr3_length: 17; d_call: -; cdr3_nt: TGTGCCAGCAGTTTATCCGAACTAGCAAGAGCCAAAAACATTCAGTACTTC; cdr3_aa: CASSLSELARAKNIQYF
j_call: TRBJ1-2; v_call: TRBV3-1; clone_size: few; cdr3_length: 13; d_call: -; cdr3_nt: TGTGCCAGCAGCCAAGGGGGGGGCGAAGGCTACACCTTC; cdr3_aa: CASSQGGGEGYTF
j_call: TRBJ1-2; v_call: TRBV28; clone_size: few; cdr3_length: 15; d_call: -; cdr3_nt: TGTGCCAGCAGTTACCCATATCTCGGAAACTATGGCTACACCTTC; cdr3_aa: CASSYPYLGNYGYTF
j_call: TRBJ2-7; v_call: TRBV6-6; clone_size: once; cdr3_length: 13; d_call: -; cdr3_nt: TGTGCCAGCAGTCTAGTTTCCAACAATGAGCAGTACTTC; cdr3_aa: CASSLVSNNEQYF
j_call: TRBJ2-7; v_call: TRBV6-5; clone_size: few; cdr3_length: 15; d_call: TRBD2; cdr3_nt: TGTGCCAGCAGAACCCCGGGAGGGTCAGGCTACGAGCAGTACTTC; cdr3_aa: CASRTPGGSGYEQYF
j_call: TRBJ1-5; v_call: TRBV4-2; clone_size: -; cdr3_length: 15; d_call: TRBD1; cdr3_nt: TGTGCCAGCAGCCAAGTGAGACAGGGGCGACAGCCCCAGCATTTT; cdr3_aa: CASSQVRQGRQPQHF
j_call: TRBJ2-7; v_call: TRBV2; clone_size: -; cdr3_length: 17; d_call: -; cdr3_nt: TGTGCCAGCAGTGAAGCCATGAAGGACATATCTTCCTACGAGCAGTACTTC; cdr3_aa: CASSEAMKDISSYEQYF
j_call: TRBJ2-3; v_call: TRBV3-1; clone_size: few; cdr3_length: 17; d_call: TRBD2; cdr3_nt: TGTGCCAGCAGCCAGGGACTAGCGGGGGGGCGGGGAGATACGCAGTATTTT; cdr3_aa: CASSQGLAGGRGDTQYF
j_call: TRBJ1-6; v_call: TRBV4-2; clone_size: -; cdr3_length: 15; d_call: -; cdr3_nt: TGTGCCAGCAGCCAAGATGAAGGGTTTAATTCACCCCTCCACTTT; cdr3_aa: CASSQDEGFNSPLHF
j_call: TRBJ1-1; v_call: TRBV3-1; clone_size: -; cdr3_length: 13; d_call: -; cdr3_nt: TGTGCCAGCAGCCAAGTCGCGTCGGCTGAAGCTTTCTTT; cdr3_aa: CASSQVASAEAFF
j_call: TRBJ1-5; v_call: TRBV24-1; clone_size: -; cdr3_length: 12; d_call: -; cdr3_nt: TGTGCCACCAGCCAGTTTAATCAGCCCCAGCATTTT; cdr3_aa: CATSQFNQPQHF
j_call: TRBJ1-4; v_call: TRBV27; clone_size: -; cdr3_length: 12; d_call: -; cdr3_nt: TGTGCCAGCAGTTCTCCCCCCGAAAAACTGTTTTTT; cdr3_aa: CASSSPPEKLFF
j_call: TRBJ2-7; v_call: TRBV4-2; clone_size: -; cdr3_length: 16; d_call: TRBD2; cdr3_nt: TGTGCCAGCAGCGAAGGACTAGTAGCCGCTATATACGAGCAGTACTTC; cdr3_aa: CASSEGLVAAIYEQYF
j_call: TRBJ2-5; v_call: TRBV27; clone_size: -; cdr3_length: 15; d_call: -; cdr3_nt: TGTGCCAGCAGTTTAGGCTGGACCACCCAAGAGACCCAGTACTTC; cdr3_aa: CASSLGWTTQETQYF
j_call: TRBJ2-1; v_call: TRBV2; clone_size: -; cdr3_length: 13; d_call: TRBD1; cdr3_nt: TGTGCCGTCCGGGACAGCAGCTACAATGAGCAGTTCTTC; cdr3_aa: CAVRDSSYNEQFF
j_call: TRBJ2-3; v_call: TRBV4-2; clone_size: many; cdr3_length: 12; d_call: -; cdr3_nt: TGTGCCAGCAGCCCTGAATCAGATACGCAGTATTTT; cdr3_aa: CASSPESDTQYF
j_call: TRBJ2-4; v_call: TRBV12-1; clone_size: -; cdr3_length: 19; d_call: -; cdr3_nt: TGTGCCAGCAGCTTAGCATTCTGGACTAGGAGTAAGGGCAAAAACATTCAGTACTTC; cdr3_aa: CASSLAFWTRSKGKNIQYF
j_call: TRBJ2-2; v_call: TRBV4-2; clone_size: once; cdr3_length: 15; d_call: -; cdr3_nt: TGTGCCAGCAGCCAGGCCGGGATGACCACCGGGGAGCTGTTTTTT; cdr3_aa: CASSQAGMTTGELFF
j_call: TRBJ1-4; v_call: TRBV5-1; clone_size: -; cdr3_length: 15; d_call: -; cdr3_nt: TGCGCCAGCAGCTTAACAGGAGGCCCGGGTGAAAAACTGTTTTTT; cdr3_aa: CASSLTGGPGEKLFF
j_call: TRBJ1-1; v_call: TRBV28; clone_size: -; cdr3_length: 13; d_call: -; cdr3_nt: TGTGCCAGCAGTGATTTCCGGCGAACTGAAGCTTTCTTT; cdr3_aa: CASSDFRRTEAFF
j_call: TRBJ1-6; v_call: TRBV20-1; clone_size: -; cdr3_length: 15; d_call: -; cdr3_nt: TGCAGTGCTAGAGTCGGGGTATCCTATAATTCACCCCTCCACTTT; cdr3_aa: CSARVGVSYNSPLHF
j_call: TRBJ2-7; v_call: TRBV15; clone_size: -; cdr3_length: 16; d_call: -; cdr3_nt: TGTGCCACCAGCAGAGTAACACCTTTCCTCTCCTACGAGCAGTACTTC; cdr3_aa: CATSRVTPFLSYEQYF
j_call: TRBJ1-2; v_call: TRBV10-3; clone_size: few; cdr3_length: 13; d_call: TRBD1; cdr3_nt: TGTGCCATCAGGGACAGGAAAAACTATGGCTACACCTTC; cdr3_aa: CAIRDRKNYGYTF
j_call: TRBJ2-5; v_call: TRBV29-1; clone_size: many; cdr3_length: 11; d_call: -; cdr3_nt: TGCAGCGTCCACAGTCGAGAGACCCAGTACTTC; cdr3_aa: CSVHSRETQYF
j_call: TRBJ1-1; v_call: TRBV6-6; clone_size: few; cdr3_length: 15; d_call: -; cdr3_nt: TGTGCCAGCAGTTCCCGCGACCGGGAGAACACTGAAGCTTTCTTT; cdr3_aa: CASSSRDRENTEAFF
j_call: TRBJ2-1; v_call: TRBV5-1; clone_size: few; cdr3_length: 16; d_call: TRBD1; cdr3_nt: TGCGCCAGCAGCTCGGGGGGACAGGGGTTTGTCTATGAGCAGTTCTTC; cdr3_aa: CASSSGGQGFVYEQFF
j_call: TRBJ2-1; v_call: TRBV21-1; clone_size: -; cdr3_length: 14; d_call: -; cdr3_nt: TGTGCCAGCAGCAAAGTAAGGTCGTTCGAGGACCAGTTCTTC; cdr3_aa: CASSKVRSFEDQFF
j_call: TRBJ1-4; v_call: TRBV29-1; clone_size: -; cdr3_length: 14; d_call: -; cdr3_nt: TGCAGCGTTGCCGGCAGGGCAACTAATGAAAAACTGTTTTTT; cdr3_aa: CSVAGRATNEKLFF
j_call: TRBJ2-1; v_call: TRBV12-3/TRBV12-4; clone_size: many; cdr3_length: 14; d_call: -; cdr3_nt: TGTGCCAGCAGCTTATCAGGGCTCTACAATGAGCAGTTCTTC; cdr3_aa: CASSLSGLYNEQFF
j_call: TRBJ2-7; v_call: TRBV24-1; clone_size: -; cdr3_length: 14; d_call: -; cdr3_nt: TGTGCCACCAGTGATTGGGACGCCCCCTACGAGCAGTACTTC; cdr3_aa: CATSDWDAPYEQYF
j_call: TRBJ2-4; v_call: TRBV20-1; clone_size: -; cdr3_length: 15; d_call: -; cdr3_nt: TGCAGTGCTAGACGGGCCATCCAAGCCAAAAACATTCAGTACTTC; cdr3_aa: CSARRAIQAKNIQYF
j_call: TRBJ2-2; v_call: TRBV24-1; clone_size: -; cdr3_length: 17; d_call: TRBD2; cdr3_nt: TGTGCCACCAGTGACCCGGGACTAGCGGGGCCCACCGGGGAGCTGTTTTTT; cdr3_aa: CATSDPGLAGPTGELFF
j_call: TRBJ2-3; v_call: TRBV10-2; clone_size: -; cdr3_length: 16; d_call: -; cdr3_nt: TGCGCCAGCAGTGAGTCGGACTGGACTAGCACAGATACGCAGTATTTT; cdr3_aa: CASSESDWTSTDTQYF
j_call: TRBJ2-4; v_call: TRBV20-1; clone_size: -; cdr3_length: 16; d_call: TRBD2; cdr3_nt: TGCAGTGCTACCTTACTAGCGCGGGACGCCAAAAACATTCAGTACTTC; cdr3_aa: CSATLLARDAKNIQYF
j_call: TRBJ2-7; v_call: TRBV4-2; clone_size: few; cdr3_length: 17; d_call: TRBD2; cdr3_nt: TGTGCCAGCAGCCAAGATGGGCTAGCGGGAGGGGGGTACGAGCAGTACTTC; cdr3_aa: CASSQDGLAGGGYEQYF